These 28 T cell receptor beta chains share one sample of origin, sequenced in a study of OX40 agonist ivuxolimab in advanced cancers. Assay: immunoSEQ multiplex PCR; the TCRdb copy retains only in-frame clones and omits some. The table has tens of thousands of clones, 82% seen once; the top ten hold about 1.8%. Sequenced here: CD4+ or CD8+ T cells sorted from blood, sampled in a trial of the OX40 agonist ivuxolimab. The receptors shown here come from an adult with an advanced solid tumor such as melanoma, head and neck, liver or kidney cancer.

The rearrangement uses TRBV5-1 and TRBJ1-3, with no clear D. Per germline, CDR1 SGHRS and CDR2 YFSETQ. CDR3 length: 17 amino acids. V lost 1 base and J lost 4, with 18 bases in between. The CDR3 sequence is CASSLLSTGSRGNTIYF. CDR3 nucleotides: TGCGCCAGCAGCTTGCTAAGTACGGGTTCGAGGGGAAACACCATATATTTT.

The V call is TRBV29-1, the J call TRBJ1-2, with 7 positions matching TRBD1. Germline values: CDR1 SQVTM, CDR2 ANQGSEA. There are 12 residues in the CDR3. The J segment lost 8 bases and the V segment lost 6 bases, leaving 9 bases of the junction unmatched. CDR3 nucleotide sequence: TGCAGCGTCGATGGGACAGATAAGGGCTACACCTTC. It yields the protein CSVDGTDKGYTF.

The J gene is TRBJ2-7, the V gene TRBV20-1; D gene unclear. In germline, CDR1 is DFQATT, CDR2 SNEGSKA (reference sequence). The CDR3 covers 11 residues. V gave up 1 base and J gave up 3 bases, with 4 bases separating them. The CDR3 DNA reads TGCAGTGCTAGAGCGAACTACGAGCAGTACTTC. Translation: CSARANYEQYF.

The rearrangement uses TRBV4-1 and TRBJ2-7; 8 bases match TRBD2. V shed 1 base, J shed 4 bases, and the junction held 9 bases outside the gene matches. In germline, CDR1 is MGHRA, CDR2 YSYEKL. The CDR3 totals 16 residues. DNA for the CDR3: TGCGCCAGCAGCCAAGTAAACCCCGGGGGGGCTTACGAGCAGTACTTC. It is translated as CASSQVNPGGAYEQYF.

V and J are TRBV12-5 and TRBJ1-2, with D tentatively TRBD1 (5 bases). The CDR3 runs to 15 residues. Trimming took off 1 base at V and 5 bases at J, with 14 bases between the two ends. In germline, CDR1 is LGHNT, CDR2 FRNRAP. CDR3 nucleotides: TGTGCTAGTGGTTTGGGACTAAGGGGCGAGTATGGCTACACCTTC. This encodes CASGLGLRGEYGYTF.

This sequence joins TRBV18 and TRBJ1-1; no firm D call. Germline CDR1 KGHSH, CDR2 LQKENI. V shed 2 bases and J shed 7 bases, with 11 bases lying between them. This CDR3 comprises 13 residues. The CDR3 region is CASSPGKKNEAFF. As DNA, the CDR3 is TGTGCCAGCTCACCAGGGAAGAAAAATGAAGCTTTCTTT. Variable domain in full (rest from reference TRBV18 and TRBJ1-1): NAGVMQNPRHLVRRRGQEARLRCSPMKGHSHVYWYRQLPEEGLKFMVYLQKENIIDESGMPKERFSAEFPKEGPSILRIQQVVRGDSAAYFCASSPGKKNEAFFGQGTRLTVV.

In DNA form, the CDR3 reads TGTGCCAGCAGCCAAGGAAACACCATATATTTT. As protein: CASSQGNTIYF. This chain connects TRBV5-6 to TRBJ1-3; D is uncertain. V shed 4 bases and J shed 4 bases, with 3 bases lying between them. The CDR3 loop spans 11 amino acids. Germline V gives CDR1 SGHDT, CDR2 YYEEEE. Supplemented by reference TRBV5-6 and TRBJ1-3, the full variable domain reads DAGVTQSPTHLIKTRGQQVTLRCSPKSGHDTVSWYQQALGQGPQFIFQYYEEEERQRGNFPDRFSGHQFPNYSSELNVNALLLGDSALYLCASSQGNTIYFGEGSWLTVV.

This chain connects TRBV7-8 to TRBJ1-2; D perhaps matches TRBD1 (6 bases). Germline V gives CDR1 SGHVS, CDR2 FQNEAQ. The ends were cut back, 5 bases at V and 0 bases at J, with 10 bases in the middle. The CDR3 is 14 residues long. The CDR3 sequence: CASSLDSSNYGYTF. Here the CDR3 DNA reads TGTGCCAGCAGCCTGGACAGCTCTAACTATGGCTACACCTTC.

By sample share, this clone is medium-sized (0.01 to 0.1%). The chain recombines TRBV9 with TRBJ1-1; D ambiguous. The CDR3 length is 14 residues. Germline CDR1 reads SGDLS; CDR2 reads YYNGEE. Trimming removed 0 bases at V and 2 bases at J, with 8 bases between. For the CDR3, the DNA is TGTGCCAGCAGCGTAGAGAGGCTAAACACTGAAGCTTTCTTT. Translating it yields CASSVERLNTEAFF. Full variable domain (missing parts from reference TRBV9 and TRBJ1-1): DSGVTQTPKHLITATGQRVTLRCSPRSGDLSVYWYQQSLDQGLQFLIQYYNGEERAKGNILERFSAQQFPDLHSELNLSSLELGDSALYFCASSVERLNTEAFFGQGTRLTVV.

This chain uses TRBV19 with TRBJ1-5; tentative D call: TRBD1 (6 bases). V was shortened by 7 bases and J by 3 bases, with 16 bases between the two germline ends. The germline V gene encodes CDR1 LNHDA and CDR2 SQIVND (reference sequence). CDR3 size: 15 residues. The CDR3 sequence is CASTEGQGSNQPQHF. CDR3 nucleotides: TGTGCCAGTACGGAGGGCCAGGGGTCCAATCAGCCCCAGCATTTT.

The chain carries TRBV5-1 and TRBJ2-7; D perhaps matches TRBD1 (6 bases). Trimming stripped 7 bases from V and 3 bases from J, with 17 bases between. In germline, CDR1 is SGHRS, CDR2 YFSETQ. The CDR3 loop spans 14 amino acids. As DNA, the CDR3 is TGCGCCAGCTTACAACGTAGGACAGTCTACGAGCAGTACTTC. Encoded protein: CASLQRRTVYEQYF.

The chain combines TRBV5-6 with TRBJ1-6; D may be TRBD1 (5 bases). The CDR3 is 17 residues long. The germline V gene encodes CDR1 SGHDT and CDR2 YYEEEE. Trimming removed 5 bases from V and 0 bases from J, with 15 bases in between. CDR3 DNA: TGTGCCAGCAGGTTAAGGGGCCCTAGCTCCTATAATTCACCCCTCCACTTT. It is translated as CASRLRGPSSYNSPLHF.

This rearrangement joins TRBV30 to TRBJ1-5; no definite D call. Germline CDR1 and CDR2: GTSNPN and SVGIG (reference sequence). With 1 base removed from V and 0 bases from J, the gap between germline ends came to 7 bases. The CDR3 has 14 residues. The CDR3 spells CAWSGPDSNQPQHF. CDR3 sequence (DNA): TGTGCCTGGAGTGGGCCAGATAGCAATCAGCCCCAGCATTTT. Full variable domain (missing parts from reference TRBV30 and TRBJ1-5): SQTIHQWPATLVQPVGSPLSLECTVEGTSNPNLYWYRQAAGRGLQLLFYSVGIGQISSEVPQNLSASRPQDRQFILSSKKLLLSDSGFYLCAWSGPDSNQPQHFGDGTRLSIL.

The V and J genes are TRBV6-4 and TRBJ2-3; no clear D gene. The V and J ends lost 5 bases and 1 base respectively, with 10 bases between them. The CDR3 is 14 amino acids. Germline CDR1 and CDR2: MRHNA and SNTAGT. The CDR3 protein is CASSSLPGTDTQYF. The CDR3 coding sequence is TGTGCCAGCAGTTCCTTACCGGGCACAGATACGCAGTATTTT.

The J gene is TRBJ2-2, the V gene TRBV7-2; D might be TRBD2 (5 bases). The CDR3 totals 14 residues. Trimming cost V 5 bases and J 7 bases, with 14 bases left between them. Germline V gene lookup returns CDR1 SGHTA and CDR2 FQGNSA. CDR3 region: CASSAGLLHGELFF. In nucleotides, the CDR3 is TGTGCCAGCAGCGCAGGACTTCTCCACGGGGAGCTGTTTTTT.

CDR3 sequence: CSVERQAPITRTQYF. The CDR3 DNA sequence: TGCAGCGTTGAGAGACAGGCCCCTATTACGCGTACGCAGTATTTT. The rearrangement uses TRBV29-1 and TRBJ2-3, with a tentative D call TRBD1 (6 bases). CDR1 and CDR2 from the germline V gene are SQVTM and ANQGSEA. The ends were cut back, 3 bases at V and 8 bases at J, with 21 bases in the middle. CDR3 length: 15 residues.

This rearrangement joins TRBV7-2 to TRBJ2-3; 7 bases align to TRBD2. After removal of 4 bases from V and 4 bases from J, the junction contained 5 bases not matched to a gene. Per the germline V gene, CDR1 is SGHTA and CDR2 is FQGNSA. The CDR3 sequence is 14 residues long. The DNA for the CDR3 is TGTGCCAGCAGCTCAGCGGGGAGATCAGATACGCAGTATTTT. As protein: CASSSAGRSDTQYF.

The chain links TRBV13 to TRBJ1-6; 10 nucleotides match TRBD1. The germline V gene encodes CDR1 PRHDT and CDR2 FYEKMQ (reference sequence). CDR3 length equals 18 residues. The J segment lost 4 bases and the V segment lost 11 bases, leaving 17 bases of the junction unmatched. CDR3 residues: CAPRGDRGRRTYNSPLHF. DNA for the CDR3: TGTGCCCCCAGGGGGGACAGGGGCCGCAGAACTTATAATTCACCCCTCCACTTT.

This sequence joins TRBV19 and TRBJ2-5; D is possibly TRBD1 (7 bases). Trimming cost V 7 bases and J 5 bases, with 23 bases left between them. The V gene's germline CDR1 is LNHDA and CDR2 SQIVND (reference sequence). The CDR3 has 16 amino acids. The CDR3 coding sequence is TGTGCCAGTACCCCTTTCGGGCAGGGGGAGGTGGAGACCCAGTACTTC. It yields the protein CASTPFGQGEVETQYF. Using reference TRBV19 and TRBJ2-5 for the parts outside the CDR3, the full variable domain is DGGITQSPKYLFRKEGQNVTLSCEQNLNHDAMYWYRQDPGQGLRLIYYSQIVNDFQKGDIAEGYSVSREKKESFPLTVTSAQKNPTAFYLCASTPFGQGEVETQYFGPGTRLLVL.

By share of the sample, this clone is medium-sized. Here the CDR3 DNA reads TGTGCCAGCAGTGAAGCTCCGGGGAATGAGCAGTTCTTC. Protein product: CASSEAPGNEQFF. The rearrangement joins TRBV2 to TRBJ2-1, with D possibly matching TRBD2 (5 bases). The germline gives CDR1 SNHLY, CDR2 FYNNEI. V lost 0 bases and J lost 7, with 7 bases in between. The CDR3 extends over 13 amino acids.

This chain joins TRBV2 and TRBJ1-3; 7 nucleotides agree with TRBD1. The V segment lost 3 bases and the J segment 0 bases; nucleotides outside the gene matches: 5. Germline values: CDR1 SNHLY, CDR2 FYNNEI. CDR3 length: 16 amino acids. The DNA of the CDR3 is TGTGCCAGCAGTGAGGGCAGGGGGACCTCTGGAAACACCATATATTTT. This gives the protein CASSEGRGTSGNTIYF.

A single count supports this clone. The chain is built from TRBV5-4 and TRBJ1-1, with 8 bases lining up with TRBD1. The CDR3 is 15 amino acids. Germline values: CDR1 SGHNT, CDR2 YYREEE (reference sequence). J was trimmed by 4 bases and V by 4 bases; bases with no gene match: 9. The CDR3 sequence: CASSRRDRPITEAFF. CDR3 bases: TGTGCCAGCAGCCGCCGGGACAGGCCTATCACTGAAGCTTTCTTT.

CDR3 nucleotide sequence: TGTGCCAGCAGTGAAGATAGGAGGCGTGAAAAACTGTTTTTT. It codes for CASSEDRRREKLFF. The rearrangement joins TRBV2 to TRBJ1-4; D not resolved. The CDR3 totals 14 residues. Germline V lookup: CDR1 SNHLY, CDR2 FYNNEI. V was shortened by 1 base and J by 7 bases, with 10 bases between the two germline ends. The full variable domain, completed using reference TRBV2 and TRBJ1-4, is EPEVTQTPSHQVTQMGQEVILRCVPISNHLYFYWYRQILGQKVEFLVSFYNNEISEKSEIFDDQFSVERPDGSNFTLKIRSTKLEDSAMYFCASSEDRRREKLFFGSGTQLSVL.

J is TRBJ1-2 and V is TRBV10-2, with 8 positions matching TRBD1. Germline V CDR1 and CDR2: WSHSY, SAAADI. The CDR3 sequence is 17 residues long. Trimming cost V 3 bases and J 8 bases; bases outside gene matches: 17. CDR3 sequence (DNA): TGCGCCAGCAGTGACCTCTTGACAGGGGCCAATTCTAGGGGCTACACCTTC. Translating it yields CASSDLLTGANSRGYTF.

The CDR3 DNA is TGTGCCAGCAGTTACTTCACAGGGGCCGCTATTAGCGAGCAGTACTTC. It is translated as CASSYFTGAAISEQYF. V gene TRBV6-5 combines with J gene TRBJ2-7; TRBD1 matches 7 bases. V lost 1 base, J lost 6 bases, and 12 bases stayed unmatched. This CDR3 contains 16 residues. CDR1 is MNHEY and CDR2 is SVGAGI in the germline V gene.

Here the CDR3 reads CATSRDSARSEKLFF. In DNA form, the CDR3 reads TGTGCCACCAGCAGGGACAGCGCAAGGAGTGAAAAACTGTTTTTT. This chain joins TRBV15 and TRBJ1-4; a weak D match, TRBD1 (6 bases). CDR1 and CDR2 (germline): LNHNV, YYDKDF (reference sequence). The CDR3 is made up of 15 amino acids. Trimming stripped 3 bases from V and 7 bases from J, with 15 bases between.

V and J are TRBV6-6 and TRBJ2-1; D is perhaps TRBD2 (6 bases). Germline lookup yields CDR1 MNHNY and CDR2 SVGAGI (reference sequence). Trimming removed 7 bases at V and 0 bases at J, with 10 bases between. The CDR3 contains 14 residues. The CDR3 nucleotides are TGTGCCAGCAACCGGGGGAGCTCCTACAATGAGCAGTTCTTC. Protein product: CASNRGSSYNEQFF.

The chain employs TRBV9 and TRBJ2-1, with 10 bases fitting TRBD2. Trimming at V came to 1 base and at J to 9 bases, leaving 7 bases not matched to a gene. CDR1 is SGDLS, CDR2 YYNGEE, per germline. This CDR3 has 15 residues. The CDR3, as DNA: TGTGCCAGCAGCGTAAGAAGCGGGGGGGCCCCTGAGCAGTTCTTC. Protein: CASSVRSGGAPEQFF.